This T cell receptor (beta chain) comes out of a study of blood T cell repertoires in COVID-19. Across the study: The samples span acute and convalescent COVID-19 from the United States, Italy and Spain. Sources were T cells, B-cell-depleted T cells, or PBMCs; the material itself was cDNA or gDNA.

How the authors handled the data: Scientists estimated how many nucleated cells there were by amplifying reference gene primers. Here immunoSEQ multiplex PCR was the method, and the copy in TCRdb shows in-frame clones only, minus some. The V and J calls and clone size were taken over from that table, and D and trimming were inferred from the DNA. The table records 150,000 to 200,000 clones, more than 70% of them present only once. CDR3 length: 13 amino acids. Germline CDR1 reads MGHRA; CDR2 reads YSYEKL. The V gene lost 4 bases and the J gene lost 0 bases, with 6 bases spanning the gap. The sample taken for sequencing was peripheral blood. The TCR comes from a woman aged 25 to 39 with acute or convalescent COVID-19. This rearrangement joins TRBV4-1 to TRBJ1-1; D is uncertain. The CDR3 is CASSLSVNTEAFF. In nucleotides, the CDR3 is TGCGCCAGCAGCCTCAGCGTGAACACTGAAGCTTTCTTT.